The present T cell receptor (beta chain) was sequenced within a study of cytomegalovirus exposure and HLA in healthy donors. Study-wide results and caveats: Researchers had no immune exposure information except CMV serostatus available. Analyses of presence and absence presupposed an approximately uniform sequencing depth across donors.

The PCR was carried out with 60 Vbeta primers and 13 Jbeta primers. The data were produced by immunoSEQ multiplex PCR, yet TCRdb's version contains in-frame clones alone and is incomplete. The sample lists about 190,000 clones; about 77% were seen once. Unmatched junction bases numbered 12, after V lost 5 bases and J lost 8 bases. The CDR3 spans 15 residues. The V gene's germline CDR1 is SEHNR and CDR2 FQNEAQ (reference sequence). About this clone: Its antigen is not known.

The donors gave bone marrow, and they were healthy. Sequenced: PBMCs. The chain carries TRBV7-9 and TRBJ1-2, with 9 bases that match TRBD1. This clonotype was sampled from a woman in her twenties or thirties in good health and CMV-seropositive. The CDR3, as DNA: TGTGCCAGCAGCCCCCGGACAGGGGAGGTGGGGGGCTACACCTTC. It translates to CASSPRTGEVGGYTF.